The 5 T cell receptor beta chains below were found in one sample sequenced in a study of CDR3 diversity in severe acne. Using its own MiXCR run on the PCR reads, TCRdb lists one record per CDR3 protein. The data show some 84,000 distinct CDR3 sequences, 45% to 50% seen once. Sequenced sample: blood. All receptors derive from a male donor in good health, serving as a control.

The rearrangement joins TRBV9 to TRBJ1-5; 8 bases are shared with TRBD1. V shed 4 bases and J 11 bases; nucleotides not matched to a gene: 14. Germline loops: CDR1 SGDLS, CDR2 YYNGEE. The CDR3 has 15 residues. In nucleotides, the CDR3 is TGTGCCAGCAGCCCCACGTTCGGACAGGGCTCGGCCCAGCATTTT. As protein: CASSPTFGQGSAQHF.

The chain links TRBV2 to TRBJ1-1; D is undetermined. This CDR3 region has 13 residues. Germline V gene sequence: CDR1 SNHLY, CDR2 FYNNEI. The V end lost 5 bases, the J end lost 9 bases, and 16 bases lay between the germline ends. CDR3 in amino acids: CASSLAVWEKAFF. The CDR3 nucleotides read TGTGCCAGCAGTTTAGCGGTTTGGGAGAAAGCTTTCTTT. Looking up the rest from reference TRBV2 and TRBJ1-1 gives the full variable domain: EPEVTQTPSHQVTQMGQEVILRCVPISNHLYFYWYRQILGQKVEFLVSFYNNEISEKSEIFDDQFSVERPDGSNFTLKIRSTKLEDSAMYFCASSLAVWEKAFFGQGTRLTVV.

The sample holds many counts of this clonotype. This chain uses TRBV9 with TRBJ2-5; TRBD2 aligns across 8 bases. With V trimmed by 3 bases and J by 5 bases, 15 bases remained unmatched. Germline assignment: CDR1 SGDLS and CDR2 YYNGEE. The CDR3 is made up of 17 amino acids. The CDR3 coding sequence is TGTGCCAGCAGCGCAAATCCAAGCGGGAGCCCAGAGGAGACCCAGTACTTC. Its protein product is CASSANPSGSPEETQYF.

This clonotype was counted at least ten times. This chain joins TRBV28 and TRBJ1-1; 10 nucleotides line up with TRBD1. The V segment lost 4 bases and the J segment 7 bases; nucleotides outside the gene matches: 9. The CDR3 runs 15 residues. From germline, CDR1 is MDHEN and CDR2 SYDVKM. The CDR3 DNA reads TGTGCCAGCAGTTCCCCGGGACAGGGGTTCGTTGAAGCTTTCTTT. It specifies CASSSPGQGFVEAFF.

This rearrangement joins TRBV7-2 to TRBJ1-1, with 11 bases aligning to TRBD1. The CDR3 is 16 residues long. Germline trimming cut 5 bases from V and 12 bases from J; bases unmatched to any gene: 17. The germline V gene encodes CDR1 SGHTA and CDR2 FQGNSA. The CDR3 sequence is CASSELGGTGGFATFF. DNA for the CDR3: TGTGCCAGCAGCGAGCTCGGCGGGACAGGGGGTTTCGCAACTTTCTTT.